Described below is a single TCR beta chain sequence and its context. Its antigen is unknown. The data are from a study of T cell clonotyping in hematopoietic cell transplantation. Regarding the study as a whole: Pathologically expanded recipient clonotypes increased progressively from day 30 to day 180 as diversity fell.

From germline, CDR1 is SGHNT and CDR2 YYREEE (reference sequence). V was shortened by 4 bases and J by 4 bases, with 5 bases between the two germline ends. This CDR3 has 12 amino acids. Assay: immunoSEQ multiplex PCR; the TCRdb copy retains only in-frame clones and omits some. The data show 10,000 or so clones, with about 76% seen just once and 7.5% to 10% held by the top ten. The chain has TRBV5-4 and TRBJ1-4; D not certain. The clonotype originates from a female patient between 40 and 55 years old who had an allogeneic stem cell transplant from a related donor, so T cells may come from the graft donor. Some clones in this sample may be carry-over from other donors' samples. This specimen was PBMCs, taken 30 days after allogeneic stem cell transplant. The DNA for the CDR3 is TGTGCCAGCAGCAGGAATAATGAAAAACTGTTTTTT. Its translation: CASSRNNEKLFF.